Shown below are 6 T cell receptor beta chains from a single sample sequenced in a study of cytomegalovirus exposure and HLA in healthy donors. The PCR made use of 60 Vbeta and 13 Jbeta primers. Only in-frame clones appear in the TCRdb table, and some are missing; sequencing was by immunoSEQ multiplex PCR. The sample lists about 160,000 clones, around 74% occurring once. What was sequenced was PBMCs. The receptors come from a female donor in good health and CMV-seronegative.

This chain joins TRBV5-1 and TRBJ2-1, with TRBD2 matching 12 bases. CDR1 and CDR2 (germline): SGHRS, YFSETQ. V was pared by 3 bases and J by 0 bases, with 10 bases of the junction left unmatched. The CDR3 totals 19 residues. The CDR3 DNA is TGCGCCAGCAGCTCTGGTATAACTAGCGGGAGGTCCTCCTACAATGAGCAGTTCTTC. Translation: CASSSGITSGRSSYNEQFF.

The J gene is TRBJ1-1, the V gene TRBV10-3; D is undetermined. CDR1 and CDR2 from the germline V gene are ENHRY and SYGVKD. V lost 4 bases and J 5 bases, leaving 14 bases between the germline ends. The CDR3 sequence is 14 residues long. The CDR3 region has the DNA TGTGCCATCAGTGTAGAGTTGAGGAGAACTGAAGCTTTCTTT. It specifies CAISVELRRTEAFF.

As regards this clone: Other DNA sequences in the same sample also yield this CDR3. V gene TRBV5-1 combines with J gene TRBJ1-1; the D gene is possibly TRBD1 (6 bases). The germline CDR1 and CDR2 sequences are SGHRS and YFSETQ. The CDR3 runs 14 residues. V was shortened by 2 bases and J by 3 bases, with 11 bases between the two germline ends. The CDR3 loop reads CASSLAGADTEAFF. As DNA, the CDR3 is TGCGCCAGCAGCTTAGCGGGGGCGGACACTGAAGCTTTCTTT.

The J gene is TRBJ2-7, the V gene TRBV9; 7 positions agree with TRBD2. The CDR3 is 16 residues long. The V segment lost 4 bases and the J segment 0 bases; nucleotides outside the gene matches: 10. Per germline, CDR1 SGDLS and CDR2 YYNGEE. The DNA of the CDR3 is TGTGCCAGCAGCCACAATGGGGGGGGGAGCTCCTACGAGCAGTACTTC. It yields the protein CASSHNGGGSSYEQYF.

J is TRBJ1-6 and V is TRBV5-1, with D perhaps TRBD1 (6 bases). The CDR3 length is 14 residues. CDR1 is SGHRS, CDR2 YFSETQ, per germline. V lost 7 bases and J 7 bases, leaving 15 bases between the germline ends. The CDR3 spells CASSPDRSNSPLHF. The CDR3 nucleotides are TGCGCCAGCTCTCCCGACAGGAGCAATTCACCCCTCCACTTT. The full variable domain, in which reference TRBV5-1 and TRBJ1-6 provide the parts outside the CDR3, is KAGVTQTPRYLIKTRGQQVTLSCSPISGHRSVSWYQQTPGQGLQFLFEYFSETQRNKGNFPGRFSGRQFSNSRSEMNVSTLELGDSALYLCASSPDRSNSPLHFGNGTRLTVT.

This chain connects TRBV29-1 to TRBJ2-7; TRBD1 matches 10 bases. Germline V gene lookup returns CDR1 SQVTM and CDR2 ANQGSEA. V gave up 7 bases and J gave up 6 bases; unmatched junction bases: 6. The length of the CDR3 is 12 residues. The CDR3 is CSARQGAGEQYF. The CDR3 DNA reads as TGCAGCGCCCGACAGGGGGCGGGCGAGCAGTACTTC.